A single T cell receptor beta chain is shown here with its context. Time point noted: patch test 1, 2 weeks after DPC sensitization. The treatment here: therapeutic diphenylcyclopropenone sensitization with weekly scalp DPC. Each CDR3 protein gets one entry after TCRdb re-called the RACE reads with MiXCR. The table has about 120,000 distinct CDR3 sequences, roughly an eighth seen once. These data are taken from a study of human T cells and chemical hapten exposure. This CDR3 spans 16 amino acids. The V end was cut by 5 bases, the J end by 4 bases, with 20 bases between. The germline V gene has CDR1 SGHAT and CDR2 FQNNGV.

This receptor was identified in a young man with alopecia areata. Some clones in this sample may be carry-over from other donors' samples. The sample here was whole blood, taken in connection with sensitization to the hapten diphenylcyclopropenone (DPC). The V gene is TRBV11-2, the J gene TRBJ1-2; a possible D gene is TRBD1 (6 bases). This CDR3 is CASSPTGIPLPYGYTF. Written as DNA, the CDR3 is TGTGCCAGCAGCCCTACAGGGATCCCACTTCCCTATGGCTACACCTTC.